The text below deals with one TCR beta chain. The V gene lost 5 bases and the J gene lost 2 bases, with 10 bases spanning the gap. The CDR3 consists of 15 residues. In germline, CDR1 is SGHNT, CDR2 YENEEA. This specimen belongs to a study of control samples from healthy donors and cancer patients. The method was immunoSEQ multiplex PCR; TCRdb's version includes in-frame clones alone and lacks a portion of them. The repertoire holds approximately 30,000 clones, with around nine tenths as singletons. Material for sequencing was PBMCs. This TCR came from a woman aged 40 to 50 with lung cancer. The chain has TRBV11-3 and TRBJ1-6, with no clear D. The CDR3 DNA reads as TGTGCCAGCAGCCCCCGTTCTCCCTATAATTCACCCCTCCACTTT. It encodes CASSPRSPYNSPLHF.